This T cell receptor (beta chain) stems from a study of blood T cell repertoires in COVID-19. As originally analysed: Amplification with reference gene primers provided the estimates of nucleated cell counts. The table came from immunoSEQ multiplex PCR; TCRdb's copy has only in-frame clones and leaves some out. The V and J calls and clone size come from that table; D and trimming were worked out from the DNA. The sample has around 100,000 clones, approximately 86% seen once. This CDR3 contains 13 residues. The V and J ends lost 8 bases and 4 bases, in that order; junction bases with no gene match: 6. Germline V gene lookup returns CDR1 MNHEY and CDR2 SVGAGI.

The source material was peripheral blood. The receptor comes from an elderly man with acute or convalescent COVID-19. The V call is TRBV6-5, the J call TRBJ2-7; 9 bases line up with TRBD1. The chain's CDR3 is CASGSGQGYEQYF. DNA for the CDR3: TGTGCCAGCGGGTCGGGACAGGGTTACGAGCAGTACTTC.